Listed here are 9 T cell receptor beta chains from one sample, sequenced in a study of PD-1 blockade in classical Hodgkin lymphoma (dated by TCRdb to 2018 to 2021). Receptor amplification or capture employed the immunoSEQ multiplex PCR assay. In TCRdb, the immuneACCESS table is reduced to in-frame sequences with V and J assigned. These tables do not hold every clone; where another copy was compared, an unresolved V gene accounts for under half, and the others remain unexplained. This sample is represented by 110,000 or so clones; more than 70% of them were singletons. Jointly, the top ten make up around 20% of the sample. In light of the paper, this sample's time point label describes: cycle 4 day 1 (C4D1), after 5 to 7 weeks of nivolumab. All trial patients had relapsed after autologous stem cell transplantation, with cohorts A, B and C differing in prior brentuximab vedotin exposure. Specimen: peripheral blood mononuclear cells (PBMCs), collected before the fourth cycle of nivolumab. All receptors derive from a human donor with classical Hodgkin lymphoma.

V is TRBV5-1 and J is TRBJ1-1; D is unclear. With 4 bases removed from V and 3 bases from J, the gap between germline ends came to 13 bases. Germline CDR1 SGHRS, CDR2 YFSETQ. CDR3 size: 14 residues. The CDR3 loop is CASSRSSRDTEAFF. Written as DNA, the CDR3 is TGCGCCAGCAGCCGGAGCAGTCGGGACACTGAAGCTTTCTTT.

The chain combines TRBV27 with TRBJ1-3, with TRBD1 matching 7 bases. The CDR3 has 15 amino acids. V shed 6 bases, J shed 0 bases, and the junction held 5 bases outside the gene matches. Germline V gene data show CDR1 as MNHEY and CDR2 as SMNVEV (reference sequence). The CDR3 loop reads CASSRTGSSGNTIYF. The DNA for the CDR3 is TGTGCCAGCAGCAGGACAGGAAGCTCTGGAAACACCATATATTTT.

This sequence joins TRBV7-2 and TRBJ1-3, with TRBD1 as a possible D gene (6 bases). With 0 bases removed from V and 0 bases from J, the gap between germline ends came to 15 bases. The CDR3 runs to 18 residues. Germline CDR1 SGHTA, CDR2 FQGNSA. CDR3 sequence reads: CASSLARGPDFSGNTIYF. The CDR3 DNA reads as TGTGCCAGCAGCTTAGCCCGGGGGCCCGATTTCTCTGGAAACACCATATATTTT.

The chain joins TRBV6-5 to TRBJ2-1; the D is unclear. CDR1 is MNHEY, CDR2 SVGAGI, per germline. The CDR3 is made up of 13 amino acids. V shed 2 bases and J shed 4 bases, with 6 bases lying between them. CDR3 residues: CASSYLQYNEQFF. The CDR3 DNA is TGTGCCAGCAGTTACCTACAGTACAATGAGCAGTTCTTC.

The CDR3 spells CASSQDSVFGTGAYEQYF. The CDR3 DNA reads TGCGCCAGCAGCCAAGATAGTGTCTTCGGGACAGGGGCCTACGAGCAGTACTTC. V gene TRBV4-3 combines with J gene TRBJ2-7; TRBD1 aligns across 10 bases. The CDR3 is 18 amino acids. J was trimmed by 2 bases and V by 0 bases; bases with no gene match: 10. Germline lookup yields CDR1 LGHNA and CDR2 YSLEER.

This clone has only a few counts. V and J are TRBV20-1 and TRBJ1-1; D not certain. The CDR3 has 11 residues. Deletions cut 6 bases from V and 1 base from J, with 6 bases between. Germline CDR1 DFQATT, CDR2 SNEGSKA (reference sequence). The CDR3 DNA is TGCAGTGCCGGGCGGAACACTGAAGCTTTCTTT. Translated: CSAGRNTEAFF.

The chain is built from TRBV10-1 and TRBJ2-5; D call uncertain. CDR1 is WNHNN and CDR2 is SYGVQD in the germline V gene (reference sequence). The CDR3 runs 16 residues. V gave up 7 bases and J gave up 5 bases, with 23 bases separating them. Here the CDR3 DNA reads TGCGCCAGCACCGGGCCTTCTTGTGTATATGGGGAGACCCAGTACTTC. The encoded protein is CASTGPSCVYGETQYF.

The rearrangement links TRBV30 to TRBJ1-2; D unclear. V was pared by 3 bases and J by 4 bases, with 12 bases between. The CDR3 extends over 13 amino acids. Germline loops: CDR1 GTSNPN, CDR2 SVGIG (reference sequence). This CDR3 reads CAWSGDGPYGYTF. The CDR3 DNA reads TGTGCCTGGAGCGGAGACGGCCCCTATGGCTACACCTTC.

The gene calls are TRBV7-9 and TRBJ1-3; 8 nucleotides line up with TRBD1. The CDR3 runs to 17 residues. The V gene's germline CDR1 is SEHNR and CDR2 FQNEAQ (reference sequence). J lost 5 bases, V lost 1 base, and 10 bases had no gene match. The CDR3: CASSLGGGTGPRNTIYF. The CDR3 region has the DNA TGTGCCAGCAGCTTAGGGGGGGGGACAGGCCCCAGAAACACCATATATTTT. Looking up the rest from reference TRBV7-9 and TRBJ1-3 gives the full variable domain: DTGVSQNPRHKITKRGQNVTFRCDPISEHNRLYWYRQTLGQGPEFLTYFQNEAQLEKSRLLSDRFSAERPKGSFSTLEIQRTEQGDSAMYLCASSLGGGTGPRNTIYFGEGSWLTVV.